A single TCR beta chain is shown here with its context. This clonotype was seen only a few times. The antigen this receptor binds is unknown. The junction departs from the called germline gene at one end, perhaps through a read error. This specimen comes from a study of T-cell memory formation after mild COVID-19 (dated by TCRdb to about 2021). A note on the overall study: TCR sequence clusters from the two donors were found to be largely donor specific. T-cell clones expanding and contracting after mild COVID-19 in two donors were tracked by longitudinal TCRalpha and TCRbeta repertoire sequencing. Two young, previously healthy adult volunteers, one female and one male, were included in the cohort. Results the study describes overall, beyond this receptor: Contracting CD4+ clones turned up mainly in the CM and EM memory subsets, whereas EMRA was where CD8+ clones were enriched. From day 15 to 85, contracting clones showed balanced CD4/CD8 phenotypes, whereas a second wave of clones that expanded from day 15 to 37 leaned towards CD4+. SARS-CoV-2 specificity of the second-wave clones peaking on day 37 was not confirmed. The detection of some responding clones in pre-infection memory suggests that pre-existing cross-reactive memory T cells joined the SARS-CoV-2 response. The study covered only two mild cases, and larger cohorts including severe cases with pre-infection samples were considered necessary.

This sample was sequenced with an Illumina NovaSeq 6000. cDNA libraries for TCRalpha and TCRbeta were prepared by 5'RACE using constant-segment primers, with sample barcodes and unique molecular identifiers added. Trizol reagent was used to extract RNA from every sample. Libraries were amplified in two PCR steps, with a second sample barcode and Illumina TruSeq adapters added in the second step. Sequencing of libraries was performed on an Illumina NovaSeq with 2 x 150 bp paired-end reads. Per the source publication's procedure: With migec v1.2.7, reads were demultiplexed and then collapsed into UMI-guided consensus sequences. Using mixcr v2.1.11, UMI consensuses were aligned to TRA and TRB V and J templates and then assembled into clonotypes. A clonotype was counted as expanded or contracted only if both edgeR and NoisET called the change significant, with noise models trained on biological replicates. For edgeR calls, the cutoffs were a false discovery rate-adjusted p below 0.01 and a log2 fold-change threshold of 1. As an exploratory analysis of dynamics, PCA with hierarchical clustering was applied to max-normalized trajectories of the 1000 most abundant clonotypes. Each responding clone was given a CD4 or CD8 phenotype based on the CD4+ and CD8+ repertoires, which had been sequenced separately. The public reads were reanalyzed by TCRdb: fastp trimming at Q25, MiXCR alignment, in-frame beta chains only. Identical CDR3 proteins give one entry, which carries the most common genes and DNA. The V and J calls shown here were made by TCRdb, not taken from the authors' results. This sample comprises roughly 400,000 distinct CDR3 sequences, about 20% of them detected only once. The ten largest make up roughly 21% of the sample.

Ficoll-Paque density gradient centrifugation was the method used to isolate PBMCs. This TCR was recovered from a man between 18 and 29 years old who had mild COVID-19 (a few samples of this study predate the infection). The sample titles of this study are shuffled in the database, so cell type and time point are left out; the donor was told from shared clones. The sequencing sample was made of PBMCs or a T cell subset sorted from them (not recorded which).

CDR3 sequence: CASNPGADTEAFF. The DNA sequence is TGTGCAAGTAATCCGGGGGCGGACACTGAAGCTTTCTTT. The chain links TRBV19 with TRBJ1-1; the best D guess is TRBD1, with 6 bases matching. The CDR3, from cysteine to phenylalanine, totals 13 residues. Left in the record is the CDR3 DNA by itself, 39 bases read in frame from the first base. According to the germline V gene (reference sequence), CDR1 reads LNHDA and CDR2 reads SQIVND.